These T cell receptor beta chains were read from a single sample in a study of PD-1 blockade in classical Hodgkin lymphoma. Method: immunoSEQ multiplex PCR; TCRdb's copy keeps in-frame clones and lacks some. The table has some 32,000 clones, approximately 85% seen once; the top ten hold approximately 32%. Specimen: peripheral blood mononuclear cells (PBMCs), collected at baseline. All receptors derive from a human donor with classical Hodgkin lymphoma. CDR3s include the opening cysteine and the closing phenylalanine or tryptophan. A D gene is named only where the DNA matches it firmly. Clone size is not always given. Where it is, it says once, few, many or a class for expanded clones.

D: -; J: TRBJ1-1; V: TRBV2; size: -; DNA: TGTGCCACCCCCGGGAGGGGGAGTAGCACTGAAGCTTTCTTT; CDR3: CATPGRGSSTEAFF
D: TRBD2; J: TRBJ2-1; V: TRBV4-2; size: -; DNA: TGTGCCAGCTCACGATCTAGCGGGGAAACCAACAATGAGCAGTTCTTC; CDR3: CASSRSSGETNNEQFF
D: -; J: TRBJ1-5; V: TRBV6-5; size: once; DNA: TGTGCCAGCAGTTACGGGGCCAGCAATCAGCCCCAGCATTTT; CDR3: CASSYGASNQPQHF
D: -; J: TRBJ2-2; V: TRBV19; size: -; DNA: TGTGCCAGTAGTATAGGTCGGGGGACCGGGGAGCTGTTTTTT; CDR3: CASSIGRGTGELFF
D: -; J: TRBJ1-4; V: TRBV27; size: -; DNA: TGTGCCAGCAGTTTGGGACGTGAGAATGGAAAACTGTTTTTT; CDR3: CASSLGRENGKLFF
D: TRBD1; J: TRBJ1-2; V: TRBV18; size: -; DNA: TGTGCCAGCTCACCAACCGAGGGGGCCGTAATTGGCTACACCTTC; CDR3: CASSPTEGAVIGYTF
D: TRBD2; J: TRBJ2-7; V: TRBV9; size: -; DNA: TGTGCCAGCAGCGCTCGACTAGCGGGGGGGCCGGACGAGCAGTACTTC; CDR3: CASSARLAGGPDEQYF
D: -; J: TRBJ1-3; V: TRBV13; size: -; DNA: TGTGCCAGCAGCTTCTCTATTCGGGGAAACACCATATATTTT; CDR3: CASSFSIRGNTIYF
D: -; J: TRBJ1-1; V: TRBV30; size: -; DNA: TGTGCCTGGAATAAGGGGACGGACACTGAAGCTTTCTTT; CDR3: CAWNKGTDTEAFF
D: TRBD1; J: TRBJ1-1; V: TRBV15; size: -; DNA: TGTGCCACCAGCAGAGAACAGGGGGCCCTCCCGAACACTGAAGCTTTCTTT; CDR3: CATSREQGALPNTEAFF
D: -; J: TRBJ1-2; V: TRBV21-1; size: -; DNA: TGTGCCAGCAGCAAACCGCGACAGGGTGGCTATGGCTACACCTTC; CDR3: CASSKPRQGGYGYTF
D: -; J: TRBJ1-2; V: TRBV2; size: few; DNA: TGTGCCAGCAGTGAAAAGACAGTCTATGGCTACACCTTC; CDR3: CASSEKTVYGYTF
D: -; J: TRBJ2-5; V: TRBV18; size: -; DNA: TGTGCCAGCTCACCCGAACAAGAGACCCAGTACTTC; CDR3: CASSPEQETQYF
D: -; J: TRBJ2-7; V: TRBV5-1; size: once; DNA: TGCGCCAGCAGCTTGGTCGTTGGGGTCCACGAGCAGTACTTC; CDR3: CASSLVVGVHEQYF
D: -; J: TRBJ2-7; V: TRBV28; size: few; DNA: TGTGCCAGCAGTTCCGTCACCTACGAGCAGTACTTC; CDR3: CASSSVTYEQYF
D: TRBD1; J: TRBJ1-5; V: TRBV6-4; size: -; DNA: TGTGCCGGCGGAGGGGGCAGGAGGGCTTATAGCAATCAGCCCCAGCATTTT; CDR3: CAGGGGRRAYSNQPQHF
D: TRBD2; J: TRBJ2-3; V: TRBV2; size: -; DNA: TGTGCCAGCAGTAGCGGGGGGGCCACAGATACGCAGTATTTT; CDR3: CASSSGGATDTQYF
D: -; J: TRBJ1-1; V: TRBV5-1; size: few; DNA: TGCGCCAGCAGCCCAAGGGTTACGGACACTGAAGCTTTCTTT; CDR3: CASSPRVTDTEAFF
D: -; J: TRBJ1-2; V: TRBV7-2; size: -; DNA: TGTGCCAGCAGCTTAGAATACAGGGACCCCTATGGCTACACCTTC; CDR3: CASSLEYRDPYGYTF
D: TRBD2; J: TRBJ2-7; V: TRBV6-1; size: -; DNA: TGTGCCAGCAGTGAAGACCCTAGCGGGGGGTACGAGCAGTACTTC; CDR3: CASSEDPSGGYEQYF
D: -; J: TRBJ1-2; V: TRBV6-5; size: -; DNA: TGTGCCAGCAGTTACTCGAGAAACGGCGACTATGGCTACACCTTC; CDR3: CASSYSRNGDYGYTF
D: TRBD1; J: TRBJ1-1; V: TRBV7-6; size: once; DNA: TGTGCCAGCAGCTTAGGGACAGGGGGCACCATAGAAGCTTTCTTT; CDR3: CASSLGTGGTIEAFF
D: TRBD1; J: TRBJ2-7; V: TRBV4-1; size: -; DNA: TGCGCCAGCAGCGGAATTGAGGGGGCCGCCTACGAGCAGTACTTC; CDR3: CASSGIEGAAYEQYF
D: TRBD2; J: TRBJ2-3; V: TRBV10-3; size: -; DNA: TGTGCCATCAGTGACCTGGGGACTAGCGGGGGGGGAGATACGCAGTATTTT; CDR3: CAISDLGTSGGGDTQYF
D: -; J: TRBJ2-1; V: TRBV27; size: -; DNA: TGTGCCAGCAGCAGGGTCAACTACAATGAGCAGTTCTTC; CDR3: CASSRVNYNEQFF
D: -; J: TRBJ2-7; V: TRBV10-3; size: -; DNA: TGTGCCATCAGTGAGTCATATGGGTCACACTACGAGCAGTACTTC; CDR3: CAISESYGSHYEQYF